Presented here are 28 T cell receptor beta chains from one specimen sequenced in a study of CD8 T cells in ankylosing spondylitis. TCRdb used MiXCR to reprocess the 5' RACE reads, holding one entry per CDR3 protein. The sample has about 450,000 distinct CDR3 sequences, about 24% seen once; the top ten hold 0.89%. The antigens of these receptors remain unknown. Findings and limits, study-wide: Among TCR beta sequences, a motif of several highly homologous variants appeared characteristic of ankylosing spondylitis blood.

The sample comprised blood, either unsorted or a sorted T cell fraction (not recorded which). The receptors were sampled from a male donor with ankylosing spondylitis.

The chain is built from TRBV20-1 and TRBJ2-3; 10 bases map to TRBD1. The V and J ends lost 7 bases and 4 bases, in that order; junction bases with no gene match: 2. Looked up from germline, CDR1 is DFQATT and CDR2 is SNEGSKA (reference sequence). The CDR3 extends over 12 amino acids. The CDR3 sequence is CSGDRGPDTQYF. DNA for the CDR3: TGCAGTGGGGACAGGGGCCCAGATACGCAGTATTTT.

The J gene is TRBJ1-1, the V gene TRBV7-9; D remains unclear. V lost 6 bases, J lost 7 bases, and 18 bases lay in between. The CDR3 loop spans 14 amino acids. The germline gives CDR1 SEHNR, CDR2 FQNEAQ (reference sequence). The CDR3 sequence is CASSFHDRADEAFF. DNA for the CDR3: TGTGCCAGCAGTTTCCACGACCGGGCGGATGAAGCTTTCTTT.

This rearrangement joins TRBV7-2 to TRBJ2-2; 9 nucleotides line up with TRBD1. Germline loops: CDR1 SGHTA, CDR2 FQGNSA. Trimming cost V 5 bases and J 3 bases; bases outside gene matches: 10. The CDR3 runs 17 residues. The CDR3 nucleotides are TGTGCCAGCAGCCCTCGATCGACAGGGGGGTACACCGGGGAGCTGTTTTTT. Amino acid sequence: CASSPRSTGGYTGELFF.

The chain couples TRBV6-5 to TRBJ2-1; D is uncertain. The CDR3 runs to 15 residues. Trimming took off 2 bases at V and 0 bases at J, with 8 bases between the two ends. Germline values: CDR1 MNHEY, CDR2 SVGAGI. The CDR3 sequence: CASSYRGSSYNEQFF. The DNA of the CDR3 is TGTGCCAGCAGTTACCGCGGCTCCTCCTACAATGAGCAGTTCTTC.

The chain couples TRBV12-3 or TRBV12-4 to TRBJ1-5; no clear D. V was shortened by 5 bases and J by 0 bases, with 17 bases between the two germline ends. The CDR3 has 17 residues. The CDR3 loop reads CASSDPTVRSSNQPQHF. CDR3 bases: TGTGCCAGCAGTGACCCGACGGTACGGAGTAGCAATCAGCCCCAGCATTTT.

This clonotype was observed a handful of times. The chain couples TRBV5-5 to TRBJ2-3; D is unresolved. This CDR3 has 15 residues. Germline V CDR1 and CDR2: SGHKS, YYEKEE (reference sequence). V dropped 3 bases and J dropped 0 bases, with 11 bases sitting between them. The CDR3 region has the DNA TGTGCCAGCAGCTCCCAGCTTACTAGCACAGATACGCAGTATTTT. Its protein is CASSSQLTSTDTQYF.

This clonotype was seen more than once but under ten times. The J gene is TRBJ2-7, the V gene TRBV24-1; D unclear. The length of the CDR3 is 13 residues. Trimming removed 11 bases from V and 2 bases from J, with 15 bases in between. CDR1 and CDR2 (germline): KGHDR, SFDVKD. This CDR3 reads CASTAPPTYEQYV. The CDR3 DNA sequence: TGTGCCAGCACCGCCCCTCCGACCTACGAGCAGTACGTC.

The chain joins TRBV4-1 to TRBJ1-6, with 7 bases matching TRBD1. Losses at the gene ends were 5 bases for V and 10 bases for J; bases not matched to a gene: 14. Germline values: CDR1 MGHRA, CDR2 YSYEKL. The CDR3 totals 16 residues. The chain's CDR3 is CASSETRQGTSSPLHF. The DNA of the CDR3 is TGCGCCAGCAGCGAAACACGACAGGGAACTTCCTCACCCCTCCACTTT.

V is TRBV3-1 and J is TRBJ1-2; TRBD1 matches 7 bases. V gave up 2 bases and J gave up 6 bases; unmatched junction bases: 12. The CDR3 is 16 residues long. Germline CDR1 reads LGHDT; CDR2 reads YNNKEL (reference sequence). The CDR3 is CASSQRSRGPQNGYTF. The CDR3 DNA is TGTGCCAGCAGCCAAAGATCGAGGGGGCCTCAGAATGGCTACACCTTC.

This clonotype has more than one count but fewer than ten. This chain uses TRBV20-1 with TRBJ1-1; D gene ambiguous. This CDR3 region has 13 residues. Trimming removed 4 bases at V and 5 bases at J, with 14 bases between. Germline V gene sequence: CDR1 DFQATT, CDR2 SNEGSKA (reference sequence). CDR3 sequence: CSATFRFGTEAFF. CDR3 in DNA: TGCAGTGCTACATTTCGATTTGGGACTGAAGCTTTCTTT.

This chain connects TRBV2 to TRBJ2-7, with D tentatively TRBD1 or TRBD2 (5 bases each). The germline CDR1 and CDR2 sequences are SNHLY and FYNNEI. The CDR3 sequence is 13 residues long. Trimming pared 3 bases from V and 3 bases from J, leaving 9 bases between. The CDR3 sequence: CASSEGPHYEQYV. CDR3 coding DNA: TGTGCCAGCAGTGAGGGACCTCACTACGAGCAGTACGTC.

This clonotype was counted many times. The chain joins TRBV20-1 to TRBJ1-2, with D tentatively TRBD1 (5 bases). This CDR3 region has 12 residues. The germline V gene has CDR1 DFQATT and CDR2 SNEGSKA (reference sequence). Trimming pared 7 bases from V and 0 bases from J, leaving 9 bases between. The CDR3 sequence is CSGGRANYGYTF. In DNA, the CDR3 is TGCAGTGGGGGCAGGGCTAACTATGGCTACACCTTC.

The chain links TRBV20-1 to TRBJ2-2; TRBD2 matches 8 bases. The J segment lost 0 bases and the V segment lost 1 base, leaving 4 bases of the junction unmatched. The CDR3 contains 16 residues. Germline V gene data show CDR1 as DFQATT and CDR2 as SNEGSKA (reference sequence). In DNA form, the CDR3 reads TGCAGTGCTAGAGTGCCACTAGCGGCGAACACCGGGGAGCTGTTTTTT. Translating gives CSARVPLAANTGELFF.

J is TRBJ1-2 and V is TRBV6-1; no clear D. V was shortened by 4 bases and J by 5 bases, with 5 bases between the two germline ends. This CDR3 has 11 amino acids. Per germline, CDR1 MNHNS and CDR2 SASEGT. CDR3 sequence: CASSATYGYTF. CDR3 nucleotide sequence: TGTGCCAGCAGTGCCACATATGGCTACACCTTC.

This clonotype was counted a few times. Just one base apart from a much larger clone, this may be a read error. The chain employs TRBV12-3 or TRBV12-4 and TRBJ1-2; D gene uncertain. Trimming took 3 bases from V and 3 from J, leaving 5 bases between them. This CDR3 is built from 12 residues. The CDR3, as DNA: TGTGCCAGCAGTTTGTTAGACTATGGCTACACCTTC. This sequence encodes CASSLLDYGYTF.

The chain uses TRBV27 and TRBJ1-2; D remains unclear. CDR1 is MNHEY, CDR2 SMNVEV, per germline (reference sequence). The ends were cut back, 5 bases at V and 5 bases at J, with 24 bases in the middle. CDR3 length: 17 residues. This CDR3 is CASSPSDGSRLSYGYTF. CDR3 DNA: TGTGCCAGCAGTCCCTCGGACGGGAGCAGGCTTAGTTATGGCTACACCTTC.

This clonotype was observed a handful of times. The V gene is TRBV6-1, the J gene TRBJ1-1, with D possibly being TRBD1 (5 bases). Germline CDR1 reads MNHNS; CDR2 reads SASEGT. This CDR3 contains 14 residues. The V end lost 5 bases, the J end lost 2 bases, and 12 bases lay between the germline ends. Here the CDR3 reads CASSRRRGNTEAFF. CDR3 bases: TGTGCCAGCAGTCGCCGCCGGGGCAACACTGAAGCTTTCTTT.

Only a few counts were recorded for this clonotype. The chain employs TRBV12-3 or TRBV12-4 and TRBJ2-1; 10 bases line up with TRBD2. The CDR3 has 15 amino acids. V was pared by 6 bases and J by 8 bases, with 10 bases of the junction left unmatched. The CDR3 here is CASSPSGRVNYEQFF. In DNA form, the CDR3 reads TGTGCCAGCAGCCCGAGCGGGAGGGTTAACTATGAGCAGTTCTTC.

This clonotype has only a few counts. The rearrangement links TRBV24-1 to TRBJ2-1, with TRBD2 matching 10 bases. Per germline, CDR1 KGHDR and CDR2 SFDVKD. The length of the CDR3 is 16 residues. With 3 bases clipped from V and 5 bases from J, the junction kept 6 bases outside the gene matches. Here the CDR3 reads CATSDPLAGVDNEQFF. DNA for the CDR3: TGTGCCACCAGTGATCCGCTAGCGGGAGTGGACAATGAGCAGTTCTTC.

At least ten counts were recorded for this clonotype. The CDR3 loop is CASNFKEWVAGDYNEQFF. The CDR3 DNA reads as TGTGCCAGCAATTTTAAGGAGTGGGTAGCGGGAGACTACAATGAGCAGTTCTTC. V is TRBV6-5 and J is TRBJ2-1, with TRBD2 matching 9 bases. Germline values: CDR1 MNHEY, CDR2 SVGAGI. The CDR3 sequence is 18 residues long. J was trimmed by 3 bases and V by 7 bases; bases with no gene match: 16.

J is TRBJ1-5 and V is TRBV3-1; TRBD1 might be the D (5 bases). The CDR3 has 14 residues. Between the trimmed V and J ends, which lost 4 bases and 4 bases, there was a span of 11 bases. Germline V gene sequence: CDR1 LGHDT, CDR2 YNNKEL (reference sequence). CDR3: CASSPHDSNQPQHF. The CDR3 DNA is TGTGCCAGCAGCCCGCACGACAGTAATCAGCCCCAGCATTTT.

There are a few counts of this clonotype. CDR3 protein: CATSRDPFIVDLNGYTF. For the CDR3, the DNA is TGTGCCACCAGCAGAGATCCTTTTATAGTGGATCTTAATGGCTACACCTTC. This chain links TRBV15 with TRBJ1-2; D unclear. The CDR3 runs to 17 residues. The germline V gene encodes CDR1 LNHNV and CDR2 YYDKDF (reference sequence). Trimming pared 0 bases from V and 6 bases from J, leaving 20 bases between.

V is TRBV20-1 and J is TRBJ2-1, with 7 bases fitting TRBD1. The CDR3 is 12 residues long. The V gene end was trimmed by 5 bases and the J gene end by 10 bases; junction bases not matched to a gene: 8. Germline CDR1 is DFQATT and CDR2 is SNEGSKA (reference sequence). DNA for the CDR3: TGCAGTGCTGACGCAGGGGGATACGAGCAGTTCTTC. Its translation is CSADAGGYEQFF.

V and J are TRBV11-2 and TRBJ1-5; 7 bases align to TRBD1. J was trimmed by 2 bases and V by 1 base; bases with no gene match: 5. Germline V gene lookup returns CDR1 SGHAT and CDR2 FQNNGV. The CDR3 has 16 amino acids. DNA of the CDR3: TGTGCCAGCAGCTTAGGTAGGGGACAGCGCAATCAGCCCCAGCATTTT. Translating gives CASSLGRGQRNQPQHF.

The V call is TRBV9, the J call TRBJ2-4; perhaps TRBD2 as D (6 bases). The ends were cut back, 7 bases at V and 8 bases at J, with 19 bases in the middle. Germline V gene data show CDR1 as SGDLS and CDR2 as YYNGEE. The CDR3 runs to 14 residues. CDR3 sequence reads: CASSRRDRPDIQYF. The CDR3 nucleotides read TGTGCCAGCTCCAGGCGGGACCGCCCAGACATTCAGTACTTC.

The chain combines TRBV11-2 with TRBJ1-6, with a possible D match to TRBD1 (6 bases). With 1 base removed from V and 3 bases from J, the gap between germline ends came to 7 bases. The CDR3 sequence is 15 residues long. Germline V gene lookup returns CDR1 SGHAT and CDR2 FQNNGV. The CDR3 sequence is CASSLAGHYNSPLHF. The CDR3 DNA follows: TGTGCCAGCAGCTTAGCGGGACACTATAATTCACCCCTCCACTTT.

The J gene is TRBJ2-1, the V gene TRBV20-1, with TRBD2 matching 11 bases. CDR3 length: 16 amino acids. The V and J ends lost 6 bases and 4 bases, in that order; junction bases with no gene match: 11. Germline loops: CDR1 DFQATT, CDR2 SNEGSKA (reference sequence). CDR3: CSAPGLAGGRYNEQFF. CDR3 DNA: TGCAGTGCCCCCGGTCTAGCGGGAGGAAGATACAATGAGCAGTTCTTC.

The V and J genes are TRBV29-1 and TRBJ2-1; 9 nucleotides agree with TRBD2. The CDR3 is made up of 16 amino acids. Germline V gives CDR1 SQVTM, CDR2 ANQGSEA. V was clipped by 1 base and J by 1 base; unmatched bases: 5. CDR3 loop: CSVEAGLAESYNEQFF. Written as DNA, the CDR3 is TGCAGCGTTGAAGCGGGACTAGCCGAGTCCTACAATGAGCAGTTCTTC.